This T cell receptor (beta chain) was identified during a study of human T cells and chemical hapten exposure. Turning to the study itself: The sensitizer, 2% DPC, was used on about 2 cm by about 2 cm of upper inner arm skin.

Time point meaning: patch test 2, 6 weeks after DPC sensitization. This sample's treatment: therapeutic diphenylcyclopropenone sensitization with weekly scalp DPC. This clonotype was found a few times. TCRdb called the RACE reads again in MiXCR, with one record for every CDR3 protein. The data show over 130,000 distinct CDR3 sequences, about 12% seen once. The clonotype originates from a woman in her forties or fifties with alopecia areata. Some clones in this sample may be carry-over from other donors' samples. Specimen: whole blood, collected in connection with sensitization to the hapten diphenylcyclopropenone (DPC).

The CDR3 sequence: CSAPAGSQETQYF. The CDR3 DNA reads as TGCAGTGCCCCAGCGGGAAGCCAAGAGACCCAGTACTTC. The chain employs TRBV20-1 and TRBJ2-5; 7 bases map to TRBD2. Germline loops: CDR1 DFQATT, CDR2 SNEGSKA (reference sequence). The CDR3 has 13 residues. The V gene end was trimmed by 6 bases and the J gene end by 1 base; junction bases not matched to a gene: 5.